The clone carrying this T cell receptor beta chain was counted a single time. Its antigen remains unidentified. This entry is derived from a study of OX40 agonist ivuxolimab in advanced cancers. Turning to the study itself: Partial responses, seen in three patients, involved one hepatocellular carcinoma and two cutaneous melanomas.

The repertoire was sequenced with immunoSEQ multiplex PCR; TCRdb's copy has only in-frame clones and lacks some. The sample includes 80,000 or so clones, approximately 92% of them seen just once. This CDR3 is 16 amino acids long. The junction had 7 bases not matched to a gene; V was cut back by 0 bases and J by 8 bases. Germline lookup yields CDR1 KGHSH and CDR2 LQKENI. Broader study findings: The study did not work out the antigen specificity of the expanded peripheral T cells.

This sample comprised CD4+ or CD8+ T cells sorted from blood, obtained in a trial of the OX40 agonist ivuxolimab. The chain couples TRBV18 to TRBJ1-2, with 12 bases fitting TRBD1. The sequence was collected from an adult with an advanced solid tumor such as melanoma, head and neck, liver or kidney cancer. The CDR3 nucleotides read TGTGCCAGCTCACCACCGGGGACAGGGGGCGTCGAGGGCTACACCTTC. Translating it yields CASSPPGTGGVEGYTF.